The clone carrying this T cell receptor beta chain has a single count. The data derive from a study of technical replicates of blood from a handful of donors. The table came from immunoSEQ multiplex PCR; TCRdb's copy has only in-frame clones and leaves some out. The repertoire holds some 87,000 clones, with 96% as singletons. The sample consisted of T cells isolated from PBMCs. This receptor was obtained from a human donor in good health.

CDR3 nucleotide sequence: TGTGCCAGCTCACCTTTGCAGGGCGTTTCTAACACTGAAGCTTTCTTT. It codes for CASSPLQGVSNTEAFF. The chain recombines TRBV18 with TRBJ1-1; weak D call: TRBD1 (5 bases). V was pared by 3 bases and J by 2 bases, with 16 bases between. The CDR3 runs to 16 residues. Germline CDR1 reads KGHSH; CDR2 reads LQKENI.